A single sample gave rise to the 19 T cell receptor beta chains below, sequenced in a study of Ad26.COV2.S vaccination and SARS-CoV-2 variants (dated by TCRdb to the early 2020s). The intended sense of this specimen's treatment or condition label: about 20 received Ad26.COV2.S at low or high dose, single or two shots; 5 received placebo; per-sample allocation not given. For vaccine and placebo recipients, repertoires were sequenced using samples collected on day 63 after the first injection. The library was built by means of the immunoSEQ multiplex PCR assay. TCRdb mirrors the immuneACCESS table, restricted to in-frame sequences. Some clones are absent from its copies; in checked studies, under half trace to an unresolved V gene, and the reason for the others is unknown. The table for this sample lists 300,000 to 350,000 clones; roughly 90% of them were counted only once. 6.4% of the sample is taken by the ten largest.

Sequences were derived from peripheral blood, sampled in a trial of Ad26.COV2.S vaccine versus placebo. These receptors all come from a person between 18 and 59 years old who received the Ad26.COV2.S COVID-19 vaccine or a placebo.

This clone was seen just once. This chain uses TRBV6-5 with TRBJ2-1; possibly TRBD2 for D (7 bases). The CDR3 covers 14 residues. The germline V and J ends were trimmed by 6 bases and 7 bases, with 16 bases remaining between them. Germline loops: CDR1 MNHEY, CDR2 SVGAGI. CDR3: CASSVGGGENEQFF. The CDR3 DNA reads TGTGCCAGCAGCGTAGGCGGGGGCGAAAATGAGCAGTTCTTC.

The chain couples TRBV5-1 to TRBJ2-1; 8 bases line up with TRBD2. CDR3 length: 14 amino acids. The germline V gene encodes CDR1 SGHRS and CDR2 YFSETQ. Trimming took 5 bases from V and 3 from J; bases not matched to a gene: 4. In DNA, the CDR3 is TGCGCCAGCAGTGAGCGGGGGATCTACAATGAGCAGTTCTTC. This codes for CASSERGIYNEQFF.

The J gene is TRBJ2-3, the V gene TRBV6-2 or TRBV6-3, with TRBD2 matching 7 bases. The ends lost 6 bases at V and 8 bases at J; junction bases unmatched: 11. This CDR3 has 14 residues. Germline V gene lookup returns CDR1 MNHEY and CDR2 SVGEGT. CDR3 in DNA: TGTGCCAGCAGCTCAGACGGACTAGTAGGTACGCAGTATTTT. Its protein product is CASSSDGLVGTQYF.

In nucleotides, the CDR3 is TGTGCCAGCAGCCTCTTCGGGGTTAGCGGGACCGCCTACGAGCAGTACTTC. Its protein is CASSLFGVSGTAYEQYF. The chain links TRBV5-6 to TRBJ2-7; 8 bases line up with TRBD2. The V and J ends lost 4 bases and 2 bases, in that order; junction bases with no gene match: 14. The CDR3 spans 17 residues. Germline V gene data show CDR1 as SGHDT and CDR2 as YYEEEE. The full variable domain, completed using reference TRBV5-6 and TRBJ2-7, is DAGVTQSPTHLIKTRGQQVTLRCSPKSGHDTVSWYQQALGQGPQFIFQYYEEEERQRGNFPDRFSGHQFPNYSSELNVNALLLGDSALYLCASSLFGVSGTAYEQYFGPGTRLTVT.

CDR3 DNA sequence: TGTGCCAGCAGCTCGGCTTTGACAAAGGCAGGGGCGTATGGCTACACCTTC. Translation: CASSSALTKAGAYGYTF. This chain connects TRBV5-6 to TRBJ1-2; tentative D call: TRBD1 (6 bases). Germline V gene lookup returns CDR1 SGHDT and CDR2 YYEEEE. CDR3 size: 17 residues. V was pared by 3 bases and J by 5 bases, with 23 bases between.

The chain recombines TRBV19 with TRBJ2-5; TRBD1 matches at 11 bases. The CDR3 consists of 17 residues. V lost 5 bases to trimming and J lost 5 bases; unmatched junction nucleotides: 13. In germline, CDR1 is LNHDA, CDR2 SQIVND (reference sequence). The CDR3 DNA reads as TGTGCCAGTAGTCTAAGGGGGAGGACAGGGGGCTTGGAGACCCAGTACTTC. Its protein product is CASSLRGRTGGLETQYF. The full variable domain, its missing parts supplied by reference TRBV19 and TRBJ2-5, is DGGITQSPKYLFRKEGQNVTLSCEQNLNHDAMYWYRQDPGQGLRLIYYSQIVNDFQKGDIAEGYSVSREKKESFPLTVTSAQKNPTAFYLCASSLRGRTGGLETQYFGPGTRLLVL.

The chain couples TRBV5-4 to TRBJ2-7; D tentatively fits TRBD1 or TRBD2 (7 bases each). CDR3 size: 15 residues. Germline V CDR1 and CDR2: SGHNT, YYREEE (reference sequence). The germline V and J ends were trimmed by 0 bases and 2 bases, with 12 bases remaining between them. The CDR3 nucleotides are TGTGCCAGCAGCTTGGGCCAGGGGGGGCCCTACGAGCAGTACTTC. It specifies CASSLGQGGPYEQYF.

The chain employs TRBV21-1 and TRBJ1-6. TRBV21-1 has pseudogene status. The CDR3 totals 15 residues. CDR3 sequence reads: CASSNSPGSNSPLHF. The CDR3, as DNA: TGTGCCAGCAGCAACTCTCCGGGGTCTAATTCACCCCTCCACTTT.

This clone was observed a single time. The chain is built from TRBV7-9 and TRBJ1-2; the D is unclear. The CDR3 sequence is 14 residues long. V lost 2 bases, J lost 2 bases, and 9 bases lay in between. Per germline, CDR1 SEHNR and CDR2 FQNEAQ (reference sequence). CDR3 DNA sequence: TGTGCCAGCAGCTTACCAGGAGGAAACTATGGCTACACCTTC. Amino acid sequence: CASSLPGGNYGYTF.

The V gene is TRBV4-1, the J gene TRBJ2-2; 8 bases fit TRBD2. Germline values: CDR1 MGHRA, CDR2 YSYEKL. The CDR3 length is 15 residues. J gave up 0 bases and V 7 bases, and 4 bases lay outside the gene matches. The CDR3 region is CASTLSGANTGELFF. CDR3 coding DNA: TGCGCCAGCACCCTTAGCGGGGCGAACACCGGGGAGCTGTTTTTT.

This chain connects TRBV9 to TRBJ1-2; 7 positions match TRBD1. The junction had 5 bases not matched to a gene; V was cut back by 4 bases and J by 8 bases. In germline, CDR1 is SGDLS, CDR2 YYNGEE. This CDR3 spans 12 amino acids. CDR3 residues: CASSLGQEGYTF. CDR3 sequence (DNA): TGTGCCAGCAGCCTAGGACAGGAGGGCTACACCTTC.

As DNA, the CDR3 is TGTGCCAGCTCACCTCTTCCGGGCAGCTCAAATTCACCCCTCCACTTT. Its translation is CASSPLPGSSNSPLHF. The chain links TRBV18 to TRBJ1-6, with D uncertain. This CDR3 is built from 16 residues. Germline values: CDR1 KGHSH, CDR2 LQKENI. Trimming left V 3 bases short and J 7 bases short, with 16 bases between.

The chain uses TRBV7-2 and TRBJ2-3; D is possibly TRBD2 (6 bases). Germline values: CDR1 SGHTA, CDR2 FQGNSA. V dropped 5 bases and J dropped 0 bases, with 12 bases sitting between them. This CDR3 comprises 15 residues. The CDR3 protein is CASSSSGLSTDTQYF. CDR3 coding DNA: TGTGCCAGCAGCAGTAGCGGACTTAGCACAGATACGCAGTATTTT.

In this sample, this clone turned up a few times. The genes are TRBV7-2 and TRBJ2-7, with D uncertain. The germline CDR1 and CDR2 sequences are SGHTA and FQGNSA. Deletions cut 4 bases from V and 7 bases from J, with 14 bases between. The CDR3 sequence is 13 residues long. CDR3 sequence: CASSSLLSGEQYF. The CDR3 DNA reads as TGTGCCAGCAGCTCGCTCTTAAGTGGGGAGCAGTACTTC.

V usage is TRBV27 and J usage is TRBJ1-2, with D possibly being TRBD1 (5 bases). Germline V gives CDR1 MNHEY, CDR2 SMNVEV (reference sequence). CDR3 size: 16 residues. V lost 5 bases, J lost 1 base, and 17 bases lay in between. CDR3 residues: CASSNLQLDNNYGYTF. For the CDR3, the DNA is TGTGCCAGCAGTAACTTACAATTGGACAATAACTATGGCTACACCTTC.

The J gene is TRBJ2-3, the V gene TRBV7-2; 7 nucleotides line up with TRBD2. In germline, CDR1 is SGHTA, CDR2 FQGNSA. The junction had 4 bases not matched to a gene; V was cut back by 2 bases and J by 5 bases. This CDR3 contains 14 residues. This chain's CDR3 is CASSLREGRDTQYF. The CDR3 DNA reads TGTGCCAGCAGCTTAAGGGAGGGGAGAGATACGCAGTATTTT.

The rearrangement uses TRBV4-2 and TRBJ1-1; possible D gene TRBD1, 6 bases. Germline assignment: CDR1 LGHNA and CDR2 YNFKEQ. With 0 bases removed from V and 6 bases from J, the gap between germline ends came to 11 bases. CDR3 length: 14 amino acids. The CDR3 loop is CASSQDRGGSEAFF. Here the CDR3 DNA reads TGTGCCAGCAGCCAAGATAGGGGGGGCTCTGAAGCTTTCTTT.

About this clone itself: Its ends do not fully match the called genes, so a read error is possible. The CDR3 nucleotides are TGTTCCAGCAAAAAAACCGGGACAGGGATCCTTACCCCACTAGCGGGAGGTGTAGAGACCCAGTACTTC. Translated, it gives CSSKKTGTGILTPLAGGVETQYF. This rearrangement joins TRBV27 to TRBJ2-5; 12 nucleotides align to TRBD2. The germline V gene encodes CDR1 MNHEY and CDR2 SMNVEV (reference sequence). This CDR3 spans 23 amino acids.

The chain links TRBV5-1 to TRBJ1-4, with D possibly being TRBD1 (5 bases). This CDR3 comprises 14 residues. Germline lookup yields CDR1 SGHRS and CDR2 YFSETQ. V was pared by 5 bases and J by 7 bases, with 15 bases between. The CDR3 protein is CASRGQAVGEKLFF. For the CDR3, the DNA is TGCGCCAGCAGGGGGCAGGCAGTTGGTGAAAAACTGTTTTTT.